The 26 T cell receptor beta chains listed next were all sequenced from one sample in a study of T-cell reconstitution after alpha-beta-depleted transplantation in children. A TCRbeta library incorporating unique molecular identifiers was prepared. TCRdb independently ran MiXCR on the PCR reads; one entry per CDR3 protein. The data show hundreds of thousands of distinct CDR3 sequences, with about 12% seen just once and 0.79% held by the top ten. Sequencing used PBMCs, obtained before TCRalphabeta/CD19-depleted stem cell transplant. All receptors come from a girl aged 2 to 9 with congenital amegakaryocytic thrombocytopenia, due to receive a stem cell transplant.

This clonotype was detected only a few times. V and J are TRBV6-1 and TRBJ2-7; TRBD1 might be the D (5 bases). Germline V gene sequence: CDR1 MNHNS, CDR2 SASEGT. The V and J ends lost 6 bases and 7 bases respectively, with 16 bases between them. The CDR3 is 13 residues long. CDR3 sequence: CASRELLRQEQYF. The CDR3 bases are TGTGCCAGCAGGGAACTCCTTAGACAGGAGCAGTACTTC.

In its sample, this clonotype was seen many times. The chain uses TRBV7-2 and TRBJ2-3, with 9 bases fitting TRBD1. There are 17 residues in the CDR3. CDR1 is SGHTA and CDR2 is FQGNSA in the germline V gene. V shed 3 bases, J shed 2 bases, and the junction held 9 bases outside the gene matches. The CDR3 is CASSFPPGTGITDTQYF. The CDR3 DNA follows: TGTGCCAGCAGCTTTCCTCCCGGGACAGGGATCACAGATACGCAGTATTTT.

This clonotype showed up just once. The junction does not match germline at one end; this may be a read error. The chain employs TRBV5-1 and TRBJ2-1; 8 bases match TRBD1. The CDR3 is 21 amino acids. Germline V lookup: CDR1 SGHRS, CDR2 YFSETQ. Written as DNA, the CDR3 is TGCGCCGGCAGCTTGTATACAGGGGGTGTTAGATGGACCCTCGTCGGCAATGAGCAGTTCTTC. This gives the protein CAGSLYTGGVRWTLVGNEQFF.

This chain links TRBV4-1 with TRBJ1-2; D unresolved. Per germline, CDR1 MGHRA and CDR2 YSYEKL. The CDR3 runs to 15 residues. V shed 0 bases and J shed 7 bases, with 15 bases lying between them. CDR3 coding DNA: TGCGCCAGCAGCCAAGATCCCGGGCGGCGAAGTGGCTACACCTTC. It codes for CASSQDPGRRSGYTF.

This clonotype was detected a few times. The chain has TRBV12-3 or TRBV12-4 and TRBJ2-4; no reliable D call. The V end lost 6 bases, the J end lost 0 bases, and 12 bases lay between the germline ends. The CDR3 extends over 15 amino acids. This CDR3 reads CASRRSKKAKNIQYF. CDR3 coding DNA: TGTGCCAGCAGGCGATCAAAGAAAGCCAAAAACATTCAGTACTTC.

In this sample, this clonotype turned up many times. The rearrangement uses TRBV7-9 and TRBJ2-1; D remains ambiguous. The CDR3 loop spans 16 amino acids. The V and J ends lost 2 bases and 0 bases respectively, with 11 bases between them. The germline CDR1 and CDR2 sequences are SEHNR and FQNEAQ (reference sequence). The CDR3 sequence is CASSLFFRSSYNEQFF. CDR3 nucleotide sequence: TGTGCCAGCAGCTTATTTTTTAGGAGCTCCTACAATGAGCAGTTCTTC.

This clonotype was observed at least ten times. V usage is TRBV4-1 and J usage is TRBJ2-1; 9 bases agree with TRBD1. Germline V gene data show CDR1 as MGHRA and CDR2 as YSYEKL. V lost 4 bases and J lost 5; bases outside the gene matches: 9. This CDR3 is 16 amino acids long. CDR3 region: CASSRVGTGKNNEQFF. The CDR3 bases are TGCGCCAGCAGCCGAGTTGGGACAGGGAAAAACAATGAGCAGTTCTTC.

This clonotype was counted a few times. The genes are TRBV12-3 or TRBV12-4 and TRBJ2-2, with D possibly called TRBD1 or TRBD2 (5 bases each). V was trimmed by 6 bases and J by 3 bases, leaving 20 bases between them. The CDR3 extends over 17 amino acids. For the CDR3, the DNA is TGTGCCAGCAGACCCAACCGGGGCCTTAGATACACCGGGGAGCTGTTTTTT. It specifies CASRPNRGLRYTGELFF.

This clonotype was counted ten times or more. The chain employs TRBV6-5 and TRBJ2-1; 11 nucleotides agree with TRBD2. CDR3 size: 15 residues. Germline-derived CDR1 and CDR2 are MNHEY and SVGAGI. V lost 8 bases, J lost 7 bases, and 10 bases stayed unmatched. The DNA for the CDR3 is TGTGCCAGCGTTCCACTAGCGGGAGAGAGGAATGAGCAGTTCTTC. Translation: CASVPLAGERNEQFF.

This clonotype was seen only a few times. The CDR3 DNA reads TGTGCCAGCAGCGTAGGAATTAGGACGAACACCGGGGAGCTGTTTTTT. Its translation is CASSVGIRTNTGELFF. The chain couples TRBV9 to TRBJ2-2; D is uncertain. Trimming left V 0 bases short and J 0 bases short, with 9 bases between. This CDR3 region has 16 residues. Germline assignment: CDR1 SGDLS and CDR2 YYNGEE. Drawing the rest from reference TRBV9 and TRBJ2-2, the complete variable domain is DSGVTQTPKHLITATGQRVTLRCSPRSGDLSVYWYQQSLDQGLQFLIQYYNGEERAKGNILERFSAQQFPDLHSELNLSSLELGDSALYFCASSVGIRTNTGELFFGEGSRLTVL.

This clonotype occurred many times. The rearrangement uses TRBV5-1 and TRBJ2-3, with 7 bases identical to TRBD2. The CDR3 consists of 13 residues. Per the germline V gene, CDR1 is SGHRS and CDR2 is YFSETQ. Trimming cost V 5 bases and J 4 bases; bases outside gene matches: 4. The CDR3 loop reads CASRSGRADTQYF. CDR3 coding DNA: TGCGCCAGCAGGTCAGGGAGGGCAGATACGCAGTATTTT.

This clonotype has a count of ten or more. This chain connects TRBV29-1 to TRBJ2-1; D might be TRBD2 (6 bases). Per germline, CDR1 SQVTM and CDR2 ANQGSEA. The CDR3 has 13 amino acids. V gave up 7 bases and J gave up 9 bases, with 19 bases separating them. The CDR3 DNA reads TGCAGCGGAGCATTGACTAGTTCTGGTGAGCAGTTCTTC. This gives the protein CSGALTSSGEQFF.

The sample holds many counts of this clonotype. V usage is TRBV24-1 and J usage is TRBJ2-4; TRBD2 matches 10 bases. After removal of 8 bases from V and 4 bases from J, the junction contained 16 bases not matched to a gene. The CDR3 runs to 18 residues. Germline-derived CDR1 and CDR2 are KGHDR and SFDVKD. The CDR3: CATTEGHPSGRPKNIQYF. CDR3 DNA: TGTGCCACCACTGAGGGACATCCTAGCGGGAGACCTAAAAACATTCAGTACTTC.

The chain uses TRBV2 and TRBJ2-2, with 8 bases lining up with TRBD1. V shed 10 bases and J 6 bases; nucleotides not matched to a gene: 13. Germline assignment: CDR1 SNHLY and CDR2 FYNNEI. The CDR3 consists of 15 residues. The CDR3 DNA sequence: TGTGCCATCCAGCGAGAGGACAGGGTGGCCGGGGAGCTGTTTTTT. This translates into CAIQREDRVAGELFF. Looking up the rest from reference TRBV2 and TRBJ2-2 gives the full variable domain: EPEVTQTPSHQVTQMGQEVILRCVPISNHLYFYWYRQILGQKVEFLVSFYNNEISEKSEIFDDQFSVERPDGSNFTLKIRSTKLEDSAMYFCAIQREDRVAGELFFGEGSRLTVL.

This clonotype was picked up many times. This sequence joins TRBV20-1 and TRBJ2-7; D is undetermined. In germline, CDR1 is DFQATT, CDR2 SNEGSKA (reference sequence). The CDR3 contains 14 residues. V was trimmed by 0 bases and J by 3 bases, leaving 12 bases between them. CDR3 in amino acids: CSARDLRSGYEQYF. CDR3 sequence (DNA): TGCAGTGCTAGAGATCTTCGCTCCGGCTACGAGCAGTACTTC.

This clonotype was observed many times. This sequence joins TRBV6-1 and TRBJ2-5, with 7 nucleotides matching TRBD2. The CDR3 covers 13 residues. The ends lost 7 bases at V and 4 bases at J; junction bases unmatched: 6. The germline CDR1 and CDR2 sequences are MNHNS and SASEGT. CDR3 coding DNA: TGTGCCAGCAAATATGCGGGAGTAGAGACCCAGTACTTC. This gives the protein CASKYAGVETQYF.

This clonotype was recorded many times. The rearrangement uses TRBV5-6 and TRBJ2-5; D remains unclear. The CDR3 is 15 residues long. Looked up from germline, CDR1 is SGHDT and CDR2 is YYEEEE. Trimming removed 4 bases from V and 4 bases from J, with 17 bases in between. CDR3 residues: CASSPASRILETQYF. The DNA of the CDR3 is TGTGCCAGCAGCCCCGCGAGCAGGATCCTAGAGACCCAGTACTTC.

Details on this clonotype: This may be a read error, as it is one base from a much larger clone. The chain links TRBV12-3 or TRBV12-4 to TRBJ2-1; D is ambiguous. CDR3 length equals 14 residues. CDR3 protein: CASSLVRRYYEQFF. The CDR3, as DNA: TGTGCCAGCAGTTTGGTACGCCGCTACTATGAGCAGTTCTTC.

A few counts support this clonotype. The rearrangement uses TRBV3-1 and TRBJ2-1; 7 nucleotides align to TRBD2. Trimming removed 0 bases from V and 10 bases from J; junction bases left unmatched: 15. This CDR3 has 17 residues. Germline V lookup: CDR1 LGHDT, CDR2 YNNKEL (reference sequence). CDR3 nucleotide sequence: TGTGCCAGCAGCCAAGATACTGGGGGGGTTGTTTTCGGGGAGCAGTTCTTC. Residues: CASSQDTGGVVFGEQFF.

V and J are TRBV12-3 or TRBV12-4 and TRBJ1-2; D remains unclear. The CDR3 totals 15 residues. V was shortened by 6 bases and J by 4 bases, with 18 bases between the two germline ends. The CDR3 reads CASRTIRLGIYGYTF. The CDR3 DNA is TGTGCCAGCAGGACCATACGGTTGGGCATCTATGGCTACACCTTC.

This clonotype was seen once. The CDR3 DNA reads TGTGCCAGCCCCCCCGCAGTAGGGGTAAGAACAGATACGCAGTATTTT. As protein: CASPPAVGVRTDTQYF. The chain couples TRBV5-5 to TRBJ2-3, with TRBD1 as a possible D gene (5 bases). The CDR3 extends over 16 amino acids. CDR1 and CDR2 from the germline V gene are SGHKS and YYEKEE (reference sequence). V gave up 7 bases and J gave up 3 bases, with 21 bases separating them.

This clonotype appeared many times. This CDR3 is CASSFRRDGYTF. The CDR3 DNA sequence: TGTGCCAGCAGCTTTAGGAGAGATGGCTACACCTTC. The chain is built from TRBV7-9 and TRBJ1-2; no firm D call. CDR1 SEHNR and CDR2 FQNEAQ come from the germline V gene (reference sequence). The V and J ends lost 3 bases and 6 bases respectively, with 8 bases between them. This CDR3 spans 12 amino acids. Complete variable domain (other parts from reference TRBV7-9 and TRBJ1-2): DTGVSQNPRHKITKRGQNVTFRCDPISEHNRLYWYRQTLGQGPEFLTYFQNEAQLEKSRLLSDRFSAERPKGSFSTLEIQRTEQGDSAMYLCASSFRRDGYTFGSGTRLTVV.

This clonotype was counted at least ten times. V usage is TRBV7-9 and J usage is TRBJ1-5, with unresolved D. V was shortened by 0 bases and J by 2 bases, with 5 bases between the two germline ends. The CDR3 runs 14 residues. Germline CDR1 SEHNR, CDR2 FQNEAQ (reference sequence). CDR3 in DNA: TGTGCCAGCAGCTTAGCGGTGGGCAATCAGCCCCAGCATTTT. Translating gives CASSLAVGNQPQHF.

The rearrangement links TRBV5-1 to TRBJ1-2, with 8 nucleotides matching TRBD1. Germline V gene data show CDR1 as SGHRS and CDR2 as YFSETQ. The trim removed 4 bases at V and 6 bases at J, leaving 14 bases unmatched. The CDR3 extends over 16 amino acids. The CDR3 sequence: CASSHTSPPGGDGYTF. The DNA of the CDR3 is TGCGCCAGCAGCCATACGAGTCCCCCAGGGGGCGATGGCTACACCTTC. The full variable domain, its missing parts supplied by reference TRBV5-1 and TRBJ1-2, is KAGVTQTPRYLIKTRGQQVTLSCSPISGHRSVSWYQQTPGQGLQFLFEYFSETQRNKGNFPGRFSGRQFSNSRSEMNVSTLELGDSALYLCASSHTSPPGGDGYTFGSGTRLTVV.

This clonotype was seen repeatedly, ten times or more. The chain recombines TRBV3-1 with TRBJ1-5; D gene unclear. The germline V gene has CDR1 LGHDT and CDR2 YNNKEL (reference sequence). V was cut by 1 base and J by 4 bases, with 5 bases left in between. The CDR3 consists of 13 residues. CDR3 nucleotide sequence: TGTGCCAGCAGCCAAGGGAGGAATCAGCCCCAGCATTTT. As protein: CASSQGRNQPQHF.

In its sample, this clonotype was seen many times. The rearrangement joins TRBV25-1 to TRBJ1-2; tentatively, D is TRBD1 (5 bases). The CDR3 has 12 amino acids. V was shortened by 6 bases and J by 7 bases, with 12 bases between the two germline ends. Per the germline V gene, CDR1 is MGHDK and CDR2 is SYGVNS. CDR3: CASSRTGSGYTF. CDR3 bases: TGTGCCAGCAGCCGTACAGGATCTGGCTACACCTTC.